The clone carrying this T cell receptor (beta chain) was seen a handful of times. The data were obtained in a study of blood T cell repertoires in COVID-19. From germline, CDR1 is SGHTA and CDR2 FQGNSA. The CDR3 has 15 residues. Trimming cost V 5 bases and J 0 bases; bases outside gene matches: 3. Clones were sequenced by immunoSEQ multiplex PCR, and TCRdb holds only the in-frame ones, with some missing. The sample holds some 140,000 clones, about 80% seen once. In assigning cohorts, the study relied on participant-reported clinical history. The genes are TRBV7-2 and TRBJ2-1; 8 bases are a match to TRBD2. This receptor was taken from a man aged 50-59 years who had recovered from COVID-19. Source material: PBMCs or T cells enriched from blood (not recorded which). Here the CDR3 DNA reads TGTGCCAGCAGCCAGGCGGGGGGCTCCTACAATGAGCAGTTCTTC. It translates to CASSQAGGSYNEQFF.